The 13 T cell receptor beta chains below come from one sample, sequenced in a study of blood T cells in healthy people across ages. A sample-barcoded 5' primer and a J-beta primer mix were used in a second PCR of roughly 6 to 11 cycles. MiXCR, applied by TCRdb to the 5' RACE reads, yields one record per CDR3 protein. In the table there are 1.5 million to 2 million distinct CDR3 sequences, 28% of which are singletons. Sequencing used blood. These receptors all come from a woman in her 30s in good health.

The V gene is TRBV7-2, the J gene TRBJ2-3, with D unclear. Germline assignment: CDR1 SGHTA and CDR2 FQGNSA. The CDR3 covers 14 residues. Trimming removed 5 bases from V and 6 bases from J, with 15 bases in between. The CDR3 sequence: CASSPRPRPDTQYF. CDR3 nucleotides: TGTGCCAGCAGCCCTCGGCCGCGCCCGGATACGCAGTATTTT.

This clonotype occurred many times. The V gene is TRBV12-3 or TRBV12-4, the J gene TRBJ2-5; no definite D call. Trimming removed 5 bases from V and 4 bases from J, with 8 bases in between. The CDR3 is made up of 12 amino acids. CDR3 sequence: CASSQTVETQYF. The CDR3 nucleotides read TGTGCCAGCAGTCAGACCGTAGAGACCCAGTACTTC.

This chain links TRBV30 with TRBJ1-2, with D uncertain. The CDR3 contains 12 residues. CDR1 GTSNPN and CDR2 SVGIG come from the germline V gene (reference sequence). V lost 4 bases and J lost 1, with 7 bases in between. The chain's CDR3 is CAWTSSNYGYTF. The DNA for the CDR3 is TGTGCCTGGACATCCAGTAACTATGGCTACACCTTC.

The chain couples TRBV3-1 to TRBJ1-2; no definite D call. Trimming stripped 0 bases from V and 8 bases from J, with 10 bases between. This CDR3 has 13 residues. Germline CDR1 and CDR2: LGHDT and YNNKEL (reference sequence). CDR3 coding DNA: TGTGCCAGCAGCCAAGATCCGGTTAAAGGCTACACCTTC. As protein: CASSQDPVKGYTF.

This chain connects TRBV20-1 to TRBJ2-1, with 7 bases that match TRBD2. The germline CDR1 and CDR2 sequences are DFQATT and SNEGSKA (reference sequence). Losses at the gene ends were 3 bases for V and 4 bases for J; bases not matched to a gene: 9. The CDR3 spans 15 residues. The CDR3 coding sequence is TGCAGTGCTAGGGGGGGACTACCTAGATACAATGAGCAGTTCTTC. Translation: CSARGGLPRYNEQFF.

The CDR3 sequence: CASSLDRGGQYF. Here the CDR3 DNA reads TGTGCCAGCAGTTTAGACAGGGGCGGGCAGTACTTC. This chain connects TRBV12-3 or TRBV12-4 to TRBJ2-5; TRBD1 agrees at 7 bases. V trimming: 1 base; J trimming: 11 bases; junction bases outside the gene matches: 4. The CDR3 loop spans 12 amino acids.

The genes are TRBV11-2 and TRBJ2-3; D not certain. Trimming removed 1 base at V and 4 bases at J, with 9 bases between. The CDR3 is 14 amino acids. Germline assignment: CDR1 SGHAT and CDR2 FQNNGV. The DNA for the CDR3 is TGTGCCAGCAGCTTAGGGACGTGGGCAGATACGCAGTATTTT. This translates into CASSLGTWADTQYF.

This clonotype was counted between two and nine times. V gene TRBV20-1 combines with J gene TRBJ2-5; 12 bases are a match to TRBD1. The J segment lost 7 bases and the V segment lost 3 bases, leaving 12 bases of the junction unmatched. The CDR3 consists of 16 residues. CDR1 DFQATT and CDR2 SNEGSKA come from the germline V gene (reference sequence). The chain's CDR3 is CSARGSGQGAAWTQYF. CDR3 sequence (DNA): TGCAGTGCTAGGGGGTCGGGACAGGGGGCAGCGTGGACCCAGTACTTC.

This clonotype was observed once. This may arise from a read error, as a much more abundant clone is one base away. The gene calls are TRBV29-1 and TRBJ2-7, with D possibly being TRBD1 (6 bases). The V gene's germline CDR1 is SQVTM and CDR2 ANQGSEA. The CDR3 runs 13 residues. Deletions cut 6 bases from V and 7 bases from J, with 19 bases between. CDR3 loop: CSVGTPVYNEQYF. The CDR3 bases are TGCAGCGTGGGGACACCTGTCTACAATGAGCAGTACTTC.

The V gene is TRBV5-5, the J gene TRBJ1-5, with a possible D match to TRBD1 (6 bases). The CDR3 extends over 15 amino acids. The V and J ends lost 0 bases and 6 bases respectively, with 13 bases between them. The V gene's germline CDR1 is SGHKS and CDR2 YYEKEE (reference sequence). The CDR3 region has the DNA TGTGCCAGCAGCTTGGACGGGGGACAAACTCAGCCCCAGCATTTT. Translated: CASSLDGGQTQPQHF.

Comments on this clonotype: One end of the junction is discordant with germline, which a read error may explain. The gene calls are TRBV20-1 and TRBJ2-5, with 10 bases identical to TRBD2. The CDR3 totals 14 residues. Germline V lookup: CDR1 DFQATT, CDR2 SNEGSKA (reference sequence). CDR3: CSAGEREGVSEQYF. The CDR3 bases are TGCAGTGCTGGAGAGCGGGAGGGCGTAAGTGAGCAGTACTTC.

This clonotype was observed many times. The chain combines TRBV3-1 with TRBJ2-7, with 9 bases aligning to TRBD2. From germline, CDR1 is LGHDT and CDR2 YNNKEL (reference sequence). The CDR3 runs to 15 residues. V lost 0 bases to trimming and J lost 6 bases; unmatched junction nucleotides: 6. CDR3 nucleotides: TGTGCCAGCAGCCAAGATTGGACTAGCGTAGTCGAGCAGTACTTC. Protein: CASSQDWTSVVEQYF.

This clonotype has a handful of counts. The chain links TRBV7-9 to TRBJ1-2; D is ambiguous. This CDR3 comprises 14 residues. The germline CDR1 and CDR2 sequences are SEHNR and FQNEAQ (reference sequence). V was trimmed by 2 bases and J by 4 bases, leaving 11 bases between them. This CDR3 reads CASSLNSSPYGYTF. CDR3 coding DNA: TGTGCCAGCAGCTTAAATTCCAGCCCCTATGGCTACACCTTC. The complete variable domain, with remaining parts taken from reference TRBV7-9 and TRBJ1-2, reads DTGVSQNPRHKITKRGQNVTFRCDPISEHNRLYWYRQTLGQGPEFLTYFQNEAQLEKSRLLSDRFSAERPKGSFSTLEIQRTEQGDSAMYLCASSLNSSPYGYTFGSGTRLTVV.